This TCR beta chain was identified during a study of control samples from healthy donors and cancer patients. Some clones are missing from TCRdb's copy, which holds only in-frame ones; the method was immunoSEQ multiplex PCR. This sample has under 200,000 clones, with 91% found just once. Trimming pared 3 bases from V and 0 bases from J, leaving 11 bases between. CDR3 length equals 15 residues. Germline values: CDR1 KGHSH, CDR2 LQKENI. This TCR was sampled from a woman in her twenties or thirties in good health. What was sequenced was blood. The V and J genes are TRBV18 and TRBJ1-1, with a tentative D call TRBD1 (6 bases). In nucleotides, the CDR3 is TGTGCCAGCTCACCTCTTCAGGGGATGAACACTGAAGCTTTCTTT. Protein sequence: CASSPLQGMNTEAFF. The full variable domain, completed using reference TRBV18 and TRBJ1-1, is NAGVMQNPRHLVRRRGQEARLRCSPMKGHSHVYWYRQLPEEGLKFMVYLQKENIIDESGMPKERFSAEFPKEGPSILRIQQVVRGDSAAYFCASSPLQGMNTEAFFGQGTRLTVV.